This T cell receptor beta chain appears in the sequencing data of a study of blood T cell repertoires in COVID-19. About the study: T cells, B-cell-depleted T cells, or PBMCs supplied cDNA or gDNA.

Profiling relied on immunoSEQ multiplex PCR, and the TCRdb table lists in-frame clones only, not all of them. The sample includes a few hundred thousand clones, 87% seen only once; the top ten take 2.3%. CDR3 length: 15 residues. V lost 7 bases to trimming and J lost 8 bases; unmatched junction nucleotides: 11. Germline V gives CDR1 MDHEN, CDR2 SYDVKM. This clone was recorded once. The sequenced sample was peripheral blood. The rearrangement links TRBV28 to TRBJ1-5, with 10 bases that match TRBD1. The sequence was obtained from a woman aged 50 to 60 with acute or convalescent COVID-19. The CDR3 DNA reads TGTGCCAGCAACACACCGACAGGGGGCACGGAGCCCCAGCATTTT. Protein sequence: CASNTPTGGTEPQHF.